The 2 T cell receptor beta chains below come from one sample, sequenced in a study of Graves' ophthalmopathy and Graves' hyperthyroidism. TCR beta CDR3 regions were amplified from RNA transcripts. The first round was an RT-PCR with HTBI primers, and the second round was a multiplex PCR. TCRdb used MiXCR to reprocess the multiplex PCR reads, holding one entry per CDR3 protein. The sample has 500,000 to 700,000 distinct CDR3 sequences; 20% to 25% are singletons. Input material: peripheral blood. The receptors here all came from a woman aged 18-30 years with stable Graves' hyperthyroidism. Some clones in this sample may be carry-over from other donors' samples.

At least ten counts were recorded for this clonotype. V usage is TRBV6-1 and J usage is TRBJ1-6; no clear D gene. There are 14 residues in the CDR3. CDR1 and CDR2 from the germline V gene are MNHNS and SASEGT. Trimming removed 6 bases from V and 5 bases from J, with 11 bases in between. DNA for the CDR3: TGTGCCAGCAGACCCGACACCGATAATTCACCCCTCCACTTT. Encoded protein: CASRPDTDNSPLHF.

This chain uses TRBV3-1 with TRBJ2-2; 12 nucleotides match TRBD2. CDR1 LGHDT and CDR2 YNNKEL come from the germline V gene (reference sequence). This CDR3 has 16 amino acids. V lost 4 bases to trimming and J lost 5 bases; unmatched junction nucleotides: 5. The CDR3 nucleotides read TGTGCCAGCAGCCGCCGACTAGCGGGGGAGACCGGGGAGCTGTTTTTT. Its protein is CASSRRLAGETGELFF.